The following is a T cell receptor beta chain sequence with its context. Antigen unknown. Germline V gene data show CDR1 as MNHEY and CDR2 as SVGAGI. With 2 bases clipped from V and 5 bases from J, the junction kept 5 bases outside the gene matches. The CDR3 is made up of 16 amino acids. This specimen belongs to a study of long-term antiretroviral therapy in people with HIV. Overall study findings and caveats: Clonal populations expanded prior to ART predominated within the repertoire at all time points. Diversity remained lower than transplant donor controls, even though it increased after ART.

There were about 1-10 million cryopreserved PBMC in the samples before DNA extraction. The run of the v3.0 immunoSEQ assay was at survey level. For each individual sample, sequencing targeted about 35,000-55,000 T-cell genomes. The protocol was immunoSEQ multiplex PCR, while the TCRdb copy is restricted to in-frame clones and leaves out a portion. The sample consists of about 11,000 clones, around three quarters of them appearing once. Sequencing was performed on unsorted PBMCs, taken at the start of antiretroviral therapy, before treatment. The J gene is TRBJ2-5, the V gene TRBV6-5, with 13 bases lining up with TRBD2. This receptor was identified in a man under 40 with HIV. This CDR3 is CASSYGLAGAGETQYF. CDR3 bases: TGTGCCAGCAGTTACGGACTAGCGGGAGCGGGGGAGACCCAGTACTTC.